The 28 T cell receptor beta chains reported below all come from one sample, sequenced in a study of shared clonotypes between healthy human individuals. The protocol was immunoSEQ multiplex PCR, while the TCRdb copy is restricted to in-frame clones and leaves out a portion. The sample includes roughly 1,100,000 clones, 70% to 80% of them seen just once. Specimen: memory CD4+ T cells sorted from blood. Subset: CD45RA-negative fraction. These receptors all come from a man between 18 and 29 years old in good health.

This chain connects TRBV19 to TRBJ1-2; D is ambiguous. CDR1 is LNHDA, CDR2 SQIVND, per germline (reference sequence). The CDR3 spans 12 residues. V lost 5 bases and J 3 bases, leaving 7 bases between the germline ends. The CDR3 sequence: CASSLGDYGYTF. In DNA, the CDR3 is TGTGCCAGTAGTCTCGGGGACTATGGCTACACCTTC. Full variable domain (remainder filled in from reference TRBV19 and TRBJ1-2): DGGITQSPKYLFRKEGQNVTLSCEQNLNHDAMYWYRQDPGQGLRLIYYSQIVNDFQKGDIAEGYSVSREKKESFPLTVTSAQKNPTAFYLCASSLGDYGYTFGSGTRLTVV.

The genes are TRBV5-4 and TRBJ2-3; D is perhaps TRBD2 (8 bases). Germline CDR1 and CDR2: SGHNT and YYREEE (reference sequence). The CDR3 has 15 amino acids. Trimming cost V 2 bases and J 2 bases, with 12 bases left between them. CDR3 protein: CASSFREGATDTQYF. CDR3 bases: TGTGCCAGCAGCTTTCGGGAGGGGGCCACAGATACGCAGTATTTT.

The chain carries TRBV19 and TRBJ1-6; perhaps TRBD1 as D (6 bases). Trimming left V 4 bases short and J 5 bases short, with 12 bases between. The length of the CDR3 is 15 residues. CDR1 is LNHDA, CDR2 SQIVND, per germline (reference sequence). The CDR3 here is CASSTQGTHNSPLHF. The CDR3 coding sequence is TGTGCCAGTAGTACACAGGGTACTCATAATTCACCCCTCCACTTT.

This chain joins TRBV11-3 and TRBJ2-7; D gene uncertain. Trimming removed 3 bases at V and 0 bases at J, with 9 bases between. The CDR3 extends over 14 amino acids. Germline V gene data show CDR1 as SGHNT and CDR2 as YENEEA. This CDR3 reads CASSFRIFSYEQYF. CDR3 nucleotides: TGTGCCAGCAGCTTTAGGATCTTCTCCTACGAGCAGTACTTC. The whole variable domain, remainder taken from reference TRBV11-3 and TRBJ2-7, is EAGVVQSPRYKIIEKKQPVAFWCNPISGHNTLYWYLQNLGQGPELLIRYENEEAVDDSQLPKDRFSAERLKGVDSTLKIQPAELGDSAVYLCASSFRIFSYEQYFGPGTRLTVT.

This sequence joins TRBV10-3 and TRBJ2-1; 9 bases map to TRBD2. This CDR3 has 17 amino acids. V was pared by 11 bases and J by 4 bases, with 18 bases of the junction left unmatched. Germline V gene lookup returns CDR1 ENHRY and CDR2 SYGVKD. The CDR3 protein is CASQTHSTTSGYNEQFF. The CDR3 DNA is TGTGCCTCTCAAACCCATTCTACAACTAGCGGGTACAATGAGCAGTTCTTC.

The CDR3 bases are TGTGCCAGCCTTTTCCGGATCGGAGGCACTGAAGCTTTCTTT. It encodes CASLFRIGGTEAFF. The chain recombines TRBV27 with TRBJ1-1; D remains unclear. The CDR3 is 14 amino acids. V gave up 8 bases and J gave up 4 bases, with 17 bases separating them. Germline V gene lookup returns CDR1 MNHEY and CDR2 SMNVEV (reference sequence).

This rearrangement joins TRBV15 to TRBJ1-1, with D perhaps matching TRBD1 (5 bases). Deletions cut 0 bases from V and 0 bases from J, with 8 bases between. Germline V lookup: CDR1 LNHNV, CDR2 YYDKDF (reference sequence). This CDR3 region has 15 residues. The CDR3 DNA follows: TGTGCCACCAGCAGAGAACAGGCAATGAACACTGAAGCTTTCTTT. As protein: CATSREQAMNTEAFF.

The chain joins TRBV4-1 to TRBJ1-6, with D uncertain. Trimming cost V 2 bases and J 2 bases, with 22 bases left between them. The CDR3 covers 20 residues. CDR1 and CDR2 from the germline V gene are MGHRA and YSYEKL. In DNA, the CDR3 is TGCGCCAGCAGCCAACCAAGGTTGAGGGAAAGAGAGACCTATAATTCACCCCTCCACTTT. Translation gives CASSQPRLRERETYNSPLHF.

CDR3 sequence: CASSNSESSGNTIYF. The CDR3, as DNA: TGTGCCAGCAGCAATTCCGAGAGCTCTGGAAACACCATATATTTT. The chain uses TRBV21-1 and TRBJ1-3. TRBV21-1 is termed a pseudogene. The CDR3 runs to 15 residues.

This clone was detected only once. The genes are TRBV29-1 and TRBJ2-7, with D unresolved. The V and J ends lost 1 base and 6 bases respectively, with 7 bases between them. Germline assignment: CDR1 SQVTM and CDR2 ANQGSEA. The CDR3 has 11 amino acids. CDR3 sequence: CSVEVFSEQYF. The CDR3 DNA sequence: TGCAGCGTTGAAGTTTTCTCCGAGCAGTACTTC.

The CDR3 reads CASSDYGGETQYF. In DNA form, the CDR3 reads TGTGCCAGCAGTGATTATGGGGGCGAGACCCAGTACTTC. The chain combines TRBV6-1 with TRBJ2-5; D is perhaps TRBD1 (6 bases). Germline CDR1 is MNHNS and CDR2 is SASEGT. Trimming shortened V by 3 bases and J by 5 bases, and 10 bases separated the two germline ends. The CDR3 loop spans 13 amino acids.

With regard to this clone: The same CDR3 can be traced to other DNA sequences in this sample. This sequence joins TRBV5-1 and TRBJ2-7, with D possibly matching TRBD1 (6 bases). The CDR3 runs to 16 residues. The germline CDR1 and CDR2 sequences are SGHRS and YFSETQ. V was pared by 0 bases and J by 1 base, with 14 bases between. The CDR3 bases are TGCGCCAGCAGCTTGGGGGGGACATCCCTTTCCTACGAGCAGTACTTC. The encoded protein is CASSLGGTSLSYEQYF.

This clone was observed many times. The same CDR3 can be traced to other DNA sequences in this sample. The chain carries TRBV30 and TRBJ2-2; 9 positions match TRBD1. Unmatched junction bases numbered 4, after V lost 5 bases and J lost 6 bases. The length of the CDR3 is 13 residues. From germline, CDR1 is GTSNPN and CDR2 SVGIG (reference sequence). The CDR3 loop reads CAWGRQGAGELFF. CDR3 sequence (DNA): TGTGCCTGGGGCCGACAGGGGGCCGGGGAGCTGTTTTTT.

J is TRBJ2-4 and V is TRBV2; D call uncertain. The CDR3 runs 15 residues. V was clipped by 8 bases and J by 7 bases, with 21 bases between them. Germline loops: CDR1 SNHLY, CDR2 FYNNEI. CDR3 nucleotides: TGTGCCAGCTCTCCCAAATTTGTTAGTCCTAACATTCAGTACTTC. Translated, it gives CASSPKFVSPNIQYF.

Regarding this clone: This sample also contains other DNA sequences that code for the same CDR3. The chain carries TRBV5-6 and TRBJ1-1; D unclear. V lost 4 bases, J lost 0 bases, and 13 bases lay in between. The length of the CDR3 is 15 residues. Germline CDR1 SGHDT, CDR2 YYEEEE. The CDR3 DNA reads as TGTGCCAGCAGCCCCGACCGGGGTTTGAACACTGAAGCTTTCTTT. Translation: CASSPDRGLNTEAFF.

This sequence joins TRBV2 and TRBJ2-3, with 8 nucleotides matching TRBD2. Germline assignment: CDR1 SNHLY and CDR2 FYNNEI. Losses at the gene ends were 5 bases for V and 5 bases for J; bases not matched to a gene: 12. The CDR3 contains 16 residues. CDR3 DNA sequence: TGTGCCAGCAGTAAACTAGCGGTAATAAGCGAAGATACGCAGTATTTT. Encoded protein: CASSKLAVISEDTQYF.

The DNA for the CDR3 is TGTGCCTGGTCGGTAAAAAGCTCCTACGAGCAGTACTTC. It codes for CAWSVKSSYEQYF. The chain links TRBV30 to TRBJ2-7; D is ambiguous. CDR3 length: 13 residues. Germline assignment: CDR1 GTSNPN and CDR2 SVGIG (reference sequence). Trimming cost V 5 bases and J 0 bases, with 11 bases left between them.

Turning to this clone: At one of its ends the junction is not consistent with the germline gene, which may arise from a read error. This chain links TRBV7-7 with TRBJ2-5; a weak D match, TRBD1 (6 bases). The length of the CDR3 is 13 residues. The germline CDR1 and CDR2 sequences are SSHAT and FNYEAQ (reference sequence). DNA of the CDR3: TGTGCTAGCAGCATACAGGACAGAGAGACCCAGTACTTC. Protein: CASSIQDRETQYF.

As for this clone: Its ends do not fully match the called genes, so a read error is possible. This chain connects TRBV2 to TRBJ2-7, with 8 bases identical to TRBD2. Germline V gives CDR1 SNHLY, CDR2 FYNNEI. The CDR3 is made up of 13 amino acids. The CDR3 sequence is CASSVLGSLAGHF. For the CDR3, the DNA is TGTGCCAGCAGTGTCCTAGGGTCCCTAGCGGGTCACTTC. Together with reference TRBV2 and TRBJ2-7, the CDR3 gives the full variable domain: EPEVTQTPSHQVTQMGQEVILRCVPISNHLYFYWYRQILGQKVEFLVSFYNNEISEKSEIFDDQFSVERPDGSNFTLKIRSTKLEDSAMYFCASSVLGSLAGHFGPGTRLTVT.

V usage is TRBV18 and J usage is TRBJ2-7; no reliable D call. Germline CDR1 is KGHSH and CDR2 is LQKENI. The ends were cut back, 3 bases at V and 6 bases at J, with 12 bases in the middle. The length of the CDR3 is 13 residues. CDR3 sequence reads: CASSPTPNAEQYF. The CDR3 DNA sequence: TGTGCCAGCTCACCCACCCCCAATGCCGAGCAGTACTTC.

Comments on this clone: The identical CDR3 is also encoded by other nucleotide sequences in the sample. V and J are TRBV10-3 and TRBJ2-7, with 7 bases lining up with TRBD1. Trimming at V came to 3 bases and at J to 2 bases, leaving 4 bases not matched to a gene. The V gene's germline CDR1 is ENHRY and CDR2 SYGVKD. CDR3 length: 14 amino acids. CDR3 amino acids: CAISEGQGAYEQYF. The CDR3 DNA is TGTGCCATCAGTGAAGGGCAGGGGGCCTACGAGCAGTACTTC.

The chain carries TRBV25-1 and TRBJ1-2; TRBD1 matches 7 bases. CDR3 length equals 18 residues. With 5 bases clipped from V and 8 bases from J, the junction kept 23 bases outside the gene matches. Germline-derived CDR1 and CDR2 are MGHDK and SYGVNS. CDR3 amino acids: CASSPYGEQGMLRGGYTF. CDR3 sequence (DNA): TGTGCCAGCAGTCCCTACGGAGAACAGGGGATGCTAAGGGGGGGCTACACCTTC.

The genes are TRBV30 and TRBJ1-5, with 8 bases identical to TRBD1. With 5 bases clipped from V and 5 bases from J, the junction kept 5 bases outside the gene matches. This CDR3 contains 13 residues. The germline gives CDR1 GTSNPN, CDR2 SVGIG (reference sequence). The CDR3 loop reads CAWANRGDQPQHF. The CDR3 DNA reads TGTGCCTGGGCTAACAGGGGGGATCAGCCCCAGCATTTT. Looking up the rest from reference TRBV30 and TRBJ1-5 gives the full variable domain: SQTIHQWPATLVQPVGSPLSLECTVEGTSNPNLYWYRQAAGRGLQLLFYSVGIGQISSEVPQNLSASRPQDRQFILSSKKLLLSDSGFYLCAWANRGDQPQHFGDGTRLSIL.

The chain recombines TRBV19 with TRBJ1-5, with 10 bases matching TRBD1. V lost 3 bases, J lost 6 bases, and 8 bases stayed unmatched. CDR1 is LNHDA and CDR2 is SQIVND in the germline V gene (reference sequence). The CDR3 loop spans 16 amino acids. The CDR3 loop reads CASSIRGTGDAQPQHF. CDR3 sequence (DNA): TGTGCCAGTAGTATTCGAGGGACAGGGGACGCTCAGCCCCAGCATTTT.

The J gene is TRBJ2-2, the V gene TRBV11-3; D is unresolved. Germline CDR1 is SGHNT and CDR2 is YENEEA. The CDR3 runs to 15 residues. Trimming cost V 5 bases and J 6 bases, with 16 bases left between them. In nucleotides, the CDR3 is TGTGCCAGCAGCCCATTGGGTCTTGGGGCCGGGGAGCTGTTTTTT. Amino acid sequence: CASSPLGLGAGELFF.

The table lists this clone with a few counts. The chain employs TRBV4-3 and TRBJ2-1; 9 positions match TRBD2. J was trimmed by 10 bases and V by 0 bases; bases with no gene match: 4. Germline CDR1 reads LGHNA; CDR2 reads YSLEER. The CDR3 spans 14 residues. CDR3 nucleotide sequence: TGCGCCAGCAGCCAAGATTTTCTAGCGGGAGAGCAGTTCTTC. Protein product: CASSQDFLAGEQFF.

DNA for the CDR3: TGTGCCAGCAGCGGAGGGGACGAGGTCCAAGAGACCCAGTACTTC. Its translation is CASSGGDEVQETQYF. The genes are TRBV25-1 and TRBJ2-5, with D perhaps TRBD2 (6 bases). Per germline, CDR1 MGHDK and CDR2 SYGVNS. This CDR3 contains 15 residues. V was clipped by 6 bases and J by 1 base, with 15 bases between them.

The J gene is TRBJ2-7, the V gene TRBV10-2, with D possibly being TRBD1 (5 bases). V gave up 4 bases and J gave up 4 bases, with 11 bases separating them. Germline values: CDR1 WSHSY, CDR2 SAAADI. This CDR3 has 13 amino acids. The CDR3 nucleotides are TGCGCCAGCAGTGCTGCAGGGTCGTACGAGCAGTACTTC. It translates to CASSAAGSYEQYF.